These T cell receptor beta chains were read from a single sample in a study of early T cells in non-severe SARS-CoV-2 infection. One entry per CDR3 protein, called by TCRdb with MiXCR from the 5' RACE reads. The table lists more than 65,000 distinct CDR3 sequences, approximately 14% of them singletons. Here the sequenced sample was whole blood, taken at baseline. Receptors originate from an adult who was a healthcare worker with PCR-confirmed SARS-CoV-2 infection or an uninfected control (not recorded which). Both conserved end residues are part of each CDR3. A D gene is named only where the DNA matches it firmly. Clone size is shown for a subset of rows, as once, few, many or a class of expanded clone.

>TRBV2|.|TRBJ2-5|TRBD2
CATKQLGASGRAAETQYF
TGTGCCACCAAGCAGCTGGGGGCTAGCGGGAGGGCCGCGGAGACCCAGTACTTC
>TRBV20-1|.|TRBJ1-1|TRBD1
CSAIAQTGTEAFF
TGCAGTGCTATCGCCCAGACAGGGACTGAAGCTTTCTTT
>TRBV5-6|many|TRBJ1-1|.
CASSLQGGVLKRAFF
TGTGCCAGCTCTCTTCAGGGCGGTGTTCTCAAACGAGCTTTCTTT
>TRBV5-1|.|TRBJ2-1|TRBD2
CASSSYSGTSYNEQFF
TGCGCCAGCAGCTCCTATAGCGGGACCTCCTACAATGAGCAGTTCTTC
>TRBV7-3|few|TRBJ2-1|.
CASSLNLGGLMNEQFF
TGTGCCAGCAGCTTAAATCTGGGCGGCTTGATGAATGAGCAGTTCTTC
>TRBV27|few|TRBJ1-2|.
CASSLVGRGYGYTF
TGTGCCAGCAGTTTGGTAGGGCGAGGGTATGGCTACACCTTC
>TRBV28|.|TRBJ2-3|.
CASSSGDADTQYF
TGTGCCAGCAGTTCAGGGGATGCAGATACGCAGTATTTT
>TRBV12-3/TRBV12-4|.|TRBJ1-1|.
CASSVGGPGPEAFF
TGTGCCAGCAGTGTGGGGGGGCCGGGCCCTGAAGCTTTCTTT
>TRBV2|few|TRBJ2-7|TRBD2
CASRALAGSYEQYF
TGTGCCAGCAGAGCTCTAGCGGGGAGCTACGAGCAGTACTTC
>TRBV5-1|.|TRBJ2-7|TRBD2
CASSLSAGRSYEQYF
TGCGCCAGCAGCTTGTCAGCGGGGCGCTCCTACGAGCAGTACTTC
>TRBV7-3|.|TRBJ1-1|TRBD1
CASSMTGGVTEAFF
TGTGCCAGCAGCATGACAGGGGGCGTCACTGAAGCTTTCTTT
>TRBV20-1|few|TRBJ2-3|.
CSAPLAHTDTQYF
TGCAGTGCACCCCTAGCGCACACAGATACGCAGTATTTT
>TRBV27|.|TRBJ1-6|.
CASSLYSPRSSYNSPLHF
TGTGCCAGCAGTTTATATAGTCCAAGGAGCTCCTATAATTCACCCCTCCACTTT
>TRBV7-9|few|TRBJ2-2|TRBD1
CASSRRTGGTGELFF
TGTGCCAGCAGCCGAAGGACAGGGGGCACCGGGGAGCTGTTTTTT
>TRBV2|.|TRBJ2-3|TRBD2
CASSGRLAGGTDTQYF
TGTGCCAGCAGTGGCCGACTAGCGGGAGGCACAGATACGCAGTATTTT
>TRBV5-4|many|TRBJ1-1|.
CAGRRAGNTEAFF
TGTGCCGGCCGCCGCGCGGGGAACACTGAAGCTTTCTTT
>TRBV2|.|TRBJ2-1|TRBD2
CASSTSTSGHYNEQFF
TGTGCCAGCAGCACGTCGACTAGCGGACACTACAATGAGCAGTTCTTC
>TRBV27|.|TRBJ1-4|.
CASSLSSGDIEKLFF
TGTGCCAGCAGTTTATCCTCGGGGGACATAGAAAAACTGTTTTTT
>TRBV5-1|few|TRBJ2-7|.
CASREGRTYEQYF
TGCGCCAGCAGGGAGGGCAGGACCTACGAGCAGTACTTC
>TRBV20-1|.|TRBJ1-1|TRBD1
CSAKDRGRGNTEAFF
TGCAGTGCCAAAGACAGGGGGCGCGGGAACACTGAAGCTTTCTTT
>TRBV5-1|.|TRBJ2-1|.
CASNRDTYNEQFF
TGCGCCAGCAACCGGGACACATACAATGAGCAGTTCTTC
>TRBV29-1|few|TRBJ1-1|.
CSVGLTWDKNTEAFF
TGCAGCGTTGGTTTAACGTGGGACAAGAACACTGAAGCTTTCTTT
>TRBV18|few|TRBJ1-2|TRBD1
CASSEAGQGNYGYTF
TGTGCCAGCTCCGAGGCCGGACAGGGGAACTATGGCTACACCTTC
>TRBV11-3|many|TRBJ2-2|.
CASSWGRGSGELFF
TGTGCCAGCAGCTGGGGAAGGGGTTCCGGGGAGCTGTTTTTT
>TRBV28|few|TRBJ2-2|.
CASSTYRHANTGELFF
TGTGCCAGCAGTACCTACAGGCACGCGAACACCGGGGAGCTGTTTTTT